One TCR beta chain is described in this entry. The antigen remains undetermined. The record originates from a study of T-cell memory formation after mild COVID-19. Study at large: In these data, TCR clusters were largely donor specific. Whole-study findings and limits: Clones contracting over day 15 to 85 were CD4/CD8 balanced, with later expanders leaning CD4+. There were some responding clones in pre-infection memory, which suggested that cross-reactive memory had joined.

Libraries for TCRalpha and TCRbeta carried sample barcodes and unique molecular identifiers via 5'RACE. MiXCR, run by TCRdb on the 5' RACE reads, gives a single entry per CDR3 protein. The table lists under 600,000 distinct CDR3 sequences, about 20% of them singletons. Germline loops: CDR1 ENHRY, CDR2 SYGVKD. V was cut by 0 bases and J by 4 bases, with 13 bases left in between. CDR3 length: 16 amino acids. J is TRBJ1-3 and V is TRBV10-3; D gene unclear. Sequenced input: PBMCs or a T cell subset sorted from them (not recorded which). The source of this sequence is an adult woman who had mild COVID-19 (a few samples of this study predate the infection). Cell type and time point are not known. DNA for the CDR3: TGTGCCATCAGTGAGTCTGGGGAGCCCTCCGGAAACACCATATATTTT. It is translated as CAISESGEPSGNTIYF.